Shown below are 20 T cell receptor beta chains from a single sample sequenced in a study of T cells in Graves' hyperthyroidism and ophthalmopathy. Using RNA transcripts as the source, TCR beta CDR3 regions were amplified. First-round RT-PCR of the TCR CDR3 relied on the HTBI primer set. TCRdb redid the calling of the multiplex PCR reads with MiXCR, one entry per CDR3 protein. The sample consists of 500,000 to 650,000 distinct CDR3 sequences, 15% to 20% of them appearing once. Specimen: blood. The receptors come from a woman aged 18-35 years with Graves' ophthalmopathy.

The table lists this clonotype with a few counts. The rearrangement uses TRBV11-2 and TRBJ1-2; 7 bases line up with TRBD1. The CDR3 is made up of 20 amino acids. Trimming cost V 1 base and J 0 bases; bases outside gene matches: 17. CDR1 is SGHAT and CDR2 is FQNNGV in the germline V gene. DNA of the CDR3: TGTGCCAGCAGCTTAGTCCGGACAGGTAGAACAAGGACAACTAACTATGGCTACACCTTC. Its protein is CASSLVRTGRTRTTNYGYTF.

This clonotype was seen repeatedly, ten times or more. This sequence joins TRBV28 and TRBJ1-2; 10 nucleotides agree with TRBD1. Looked up from germline, CDR1 is MDHEN and CDR2 is SYDVKM. V trimming: 5 bases; J trimming: 4 bases; junction bases outside the gene matches: 10. This CDR3 has 16 amino acids. The CDR3 reads CASSRTGGRSGYGYTF. CDR3 DNA: TGTGCCAGCAGTAGGACAGGGGGAAGGTCTGGCTATGGCTACACCTTC.

The chain recombines TRBV19 with TRBJ1-4; D unresolved. Trimming shortened V by 7 bases and J by 12 bases, and 21 bases separated the two germline ends. The CDR3 extends over 14 amino acids. Germline V gene lookup returns CDR1 LNHDA and CDR2 SQIVND (reference sequence). The CDR3 loop is CASTGTSTAIELFF. DNA for the CDR3: TGTGCCAGTACGGGAACATCCACGGCCATTGAACTGTTTTTT.

About this clonotype: This could be a read error, since a much larger clone is one nucleotide away. The V and J genes are TRBV29-1 and TRBJ2-1; D is unclear. Germline V CDR1 and CDR2: SQVTM, ANQGSEA. V was pared by 3 bases and J by 6 bases, with 3 bases between. The CDR3 has 10 amino acids. As DNA, the CDR3 is TGCAGCGTTGACGGCAATGAGCAGTTCTTC. Encoded protein: CSVDGNEQFF.

This clonotype was recorded a few times. The genes are TRBV2 and TRBJ1-5; 9 nucleotides align to TRBD1. The ends lost 6 bases at V and 0 bases at J; junction bases unmatched: 12. Germline V lookup: CDR1 SNHLY, CDR2 FYNNEI. The CDR3 has 18 amino acids. CDR3 sequence (DNA): TGTGCCAGCAGAGCCGGGACAGGGAGAGTCTATAGCAATCAGCCCCAGCATTTT. Its translation is CASRAGTGRVYSNQPQHF.

The sample holds many counts of this clonotype. This chain joins TRBV11-2 and TRBJ1-2; D call uncertain. The length of the CDR3 is 16 residues. Trimming cost V 2 bases and J 5 bases, with 18 bases left between them. Germline lookup yields CDR1 SGHAT and CDR2 FQNNGV. In DNA, the CDR3 is TGTGCCAGCAGCTTATTAGGGAGGGCGGAATTTTATGGCTACACCTTC. Protein: CASSLLGRAEFYGYTF.

The rearrangement links TRBV6-1 to TRBJ2-2; D perhaps matches TRBD2 (6 bases). Trimming removed 7 bases at V and 2 bases at J, with 14 bases between. The CDR3 has 15 residues. The germline V gene encodes CDR1 MNHNS and CDR2 SASEGT. The DNA of the CDR3 is TGTGCCAGCAAAGGGGTTAGCGGTAACACCGGGGAGCTGTTTTTT. Translating it yields CASKGVSGNTGELFF.

This clonotype showed up many times. CDR3 loop: CASSMPNPGQGGAFF. In DNA form, the CDR3 reads TGCGCCAGCAGCATGCCAAACCCGGGACAGGGTGGTGCTTTCTTT. The rearrangement uses TRBV5-1 and TRBJ1-1, with 9 nucleotides matching TRBD1. The CDR3 has 15 residues. CDR1 and CDR2 from the germline V gene are SGHRS and YFSETQ. V shed 4 bases and J 11 bases; nucleotides not matched to a gene: 15.

This rearrangement joins TRBV5-5 to TRBJ2-1, with 11 positions matching TRBD2. The CDR3 sequence is 15 residues long. V lost 6 bases and J lost 7; bases outside the gene matches: 9. Germline lookup yields CDR1 SGHKS and CDR2 YYEKEE (reference sequence). CDR3 in DNA: TGTGCCAGCACCCTACCTAGCGGGGGGTGGAATGAGCAGTTCTTC. Translating it yields CASTLPSGGWNEQFF.

The V gene is TRBV7-9, the J gene TRBJ2-3; 7 positions agree with TRBD2. Trimming cost V 3 bases and J 2 bases; bases outside gene matches: 8. Germline CDR1 reads SEHNR; CDR2 reads FQNEAQ (reference sequence). The CDR3 consists of 16 residues. The CDR3 here is CASSLFGGTDTDTQYF. The DNA for the CDR3 is TGTGCCAGCAGCTTGTTCGGGGGGACGGACACAGATACGCAGTATTTT.

This clonotype was observed many times. This sequence joins TRBV30 and TRBJ1-1, with a tentative D call TRBD1 (5 bases). Germline V gives CDR1 GTSNPN, CDR2 SVGIG (reference sequence). The CDR3 is 16 residues long. The V end was cut by 3 bases, the J end by 6 bases, with 23 bases between. CDR3 nucleotide sequence: TGTGCCTGGAGCCCAAATACCCCGTTCAGGGTGGCTGAAGCTTTCTTT. Amino acid sequence: CAWSPNTPFRVAEAFF.

The rearrangement uses TRBV9 and TRBJ2-1; D ambiguous. This CDR3 region has 15 residues. Trimming left V 3 bases short and J 5 bases short, with 15 bases between. The germline V gene encodes CDR1 SGDLS and CDR2 YYNGEE. The CDR3 region has the DNA TGTGCCAGCAGCGGACCAATTATTCAGAACAATGAGCAGTTCTTC. Protein product: CASSGPIIQNNEQFF.

The chain employs TRBV7-9 and TRBJ2-7; maybe TRBD1 (5 bases). V lost 5 bases, J lost 0 bases, and 14 bases lay in between. Germline V gene data show CDR1 as SEHNR and CDR2 as FQNEAQ (reference sequence). The CDR3 covers 15 residues. DNA for the CDR3: TGTGCCAGCAGCCCGGTAACAGGAAGCTCCTACGAGCAGTACTTC. It yields the protein CASSPVTGSSYEQYF.

The chain links TRBV29-1 to TRBJ2-5; D is ambiguous. Trimming shortened V by 4 bases and J by 2 bases, and 14 bases separated the two germline ends. The germline CDR1 and CDR2 sequences are SQVTM and ANQGSEA. This CDR3 spans 14 amino acids. CDR3 nucleotide sequence: TGCAGCGTTGTTGGACGCCTCAAACAAGAGACCCAGTACTTC. This codes for CSVVGRLKQETQYF.

This clonotype was counted at least ten times. The chain carries TRBV4-2 and TRBJ1-1, with D perhaps matching TRBD1 (5 bases). Trimming shortened V by 0 bases and J by 3 bases, and 11 bases separated the two germline ends. The CDR3 loop spans 15 amino acids. Germline CDR1 LGHNA, CDR2 YNFKEQ. The CDR3 protein is CASSQDFGHHTEAFF. The CDR3 DNA reads TGTGCCAGCAGCCAAGATTTCGGACACCACACTGAAGCTTTCTTT.

In its sample, this clonotype was seen a few times. V usage is TRBV18 and J usage is TRBJ1-1, with TRBD1 identical over 8 bases. The CDR3 runs 15 residues. CDR1 and CDR2 from the germline V gene are KGHSH and LQKENI. Trimming at V came to 3 bases and at J to 10 bases, leaving 13 bases not matched to a gene. The CDR3 spells CASSPALGQGGRAFF. CDR3 sequence (DNA): TGTGCCAGCTCACCCGCATTAGGACAGGGTGGGAGAGCTTTCTTT.

The chain carries TRBV19 and TRBJ1-2; D is unclear. The CDR3 is made up of 12 amino acids. Germline CDR1 LNHDA, CDR2 SQIVND (reference sequence). Trimming shortened V by 9 bases and J by 4 bases, and 12 bases separated the two germline ends. The DNA for the CDR3 is TGTGCCAGCCTCCAGGAACCCTATGGCTACACCTTC. Protein product: CASLQEPYGYTF.

The V gene is TRBV29-1, the J gene TRBJ1-1, with a weak D call TRBD1 (6 bases). Germline loops: CDR1 SQVTM, CDR2 ANQGSEA. CDR3 size: 13 residues. V dropped 4 bases and J dropped 8 bases, with 17 bases sitting between them. The chain's CDR3 is CSVVVGGRGEAFF. The CDR3 bases are TGCAGCGTTGTGGTTGGGGGGCGCGGGGAAGCTTTCTTT.

The V call is TRBV20-1, the J call TRBJ2-6; TRBD1 might be the D (5 bases). The CDR3 runs to 15 residues. Between the trimmed V and J ends, which lost 6 bases and 0 bases, there was a span of 12 bases. Germline-derived CDR1 and CDR2 are DFQATT and SNEGSKA (reference sequence). The CDR3 sequence: CSALYTGSGANVLTF. DNA for the CDR3: TGCAGTGCCCTTTACACAGGCTCTGGGGCCAACGTCCTGACTTTC.

The table lists this clonotype with a few counts. The rearrangement joins TRBV15 to TRBJ1-5, with a possible D match to TRBD1 (5 bases). The germline V gene has CDR1 LNHNV and CDR2 YYDKDF (reference sequence). V was cut by 4 bases and J by 6 bases, with 16 bases left in between. This CDR3 has 15 residues. The chain's CDR3 is CATSTEQDVGQPQHF. In DNA, the CDR3 is TGTGCCACCAGCACCGAACAGGATGTCGGTCAGCCCCAGCATTTT.